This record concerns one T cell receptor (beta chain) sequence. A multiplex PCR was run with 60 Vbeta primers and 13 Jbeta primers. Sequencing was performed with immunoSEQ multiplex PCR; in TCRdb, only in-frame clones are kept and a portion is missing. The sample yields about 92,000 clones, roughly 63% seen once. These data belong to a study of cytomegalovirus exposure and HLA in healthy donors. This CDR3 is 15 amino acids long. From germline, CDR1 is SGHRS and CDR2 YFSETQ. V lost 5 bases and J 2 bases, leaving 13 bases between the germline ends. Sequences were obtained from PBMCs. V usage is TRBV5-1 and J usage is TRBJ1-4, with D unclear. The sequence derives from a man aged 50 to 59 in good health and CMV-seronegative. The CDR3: CASSPTGRTNEKLFF. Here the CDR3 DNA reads TGCGCCAGCAGTCCAACCGGCAGGACTAATGAAAAACTGTTTTTT.